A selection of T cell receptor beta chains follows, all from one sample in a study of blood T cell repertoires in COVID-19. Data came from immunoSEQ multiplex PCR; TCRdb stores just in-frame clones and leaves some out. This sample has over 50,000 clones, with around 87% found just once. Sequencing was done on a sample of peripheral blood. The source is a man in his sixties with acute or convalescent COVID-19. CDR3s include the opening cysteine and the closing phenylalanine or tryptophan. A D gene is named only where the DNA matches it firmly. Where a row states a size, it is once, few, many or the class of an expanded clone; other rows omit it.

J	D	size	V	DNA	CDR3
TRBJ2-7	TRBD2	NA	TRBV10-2	TGCGCCAGCAGTGAAGCGGGGGGATCGGACGAGCAGTACTTC	CASSEAGGSDEQYF
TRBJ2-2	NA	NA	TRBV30	TGTGCCCGCAGGGGGGAGCCTCAGAACACCGGGGAGCTGTTTTTT	CARRGEPQNTGELFF
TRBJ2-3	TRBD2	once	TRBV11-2	TGTGCCAGCAGCATCGGCGGGGGGGCGAAAGATACGCAGTATTTT	CASSIGGGAKDTQYF
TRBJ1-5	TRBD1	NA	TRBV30	TGTGCCTGGAGTGTTGGGTGGGGACAGGGGGCCAAAACCAATCAGCCCCAGCATTTT	CAWSVGWGQGAKTNQPQHF
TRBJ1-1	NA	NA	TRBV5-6	TGTGCCAGCAGCTTGGGAGGGGGGGTAAACCCTGAAGCTTTCTTT	CASSLGGGVNPEAFF
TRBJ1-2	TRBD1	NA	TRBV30	TGTGCCTGGAGTTCCATGGGACAGCGACGGAGGGGAGGCTACACCTTC	CAWSSMGQRRRGGYTF
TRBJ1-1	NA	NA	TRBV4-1	TGCGCCAGCAGCCAAGCACTCGGGATGTTGATAAGCAACACTGAAGCTTTCTTT	CASSQALGMLISNTEAFF
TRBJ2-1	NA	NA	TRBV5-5	TGTGCCAGCAGCTTGTACGTGGACAGTTACAATGAGCAGTTCTTC	CASSLYVDSYNEQFF
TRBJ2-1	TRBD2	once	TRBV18	TGTGCCAGCTCACTCCGACTAGCAGAGGCCCCCTACAATGAGCAGTTCTTC	CASSLRLAEAPYNEQFF
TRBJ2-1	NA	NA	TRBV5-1	TGCGCCAGCAGCCTCCACGGGGGAAACTACAATGAGCAGTTCTTC	CASSLHGGNYNEQFF
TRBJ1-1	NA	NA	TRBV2	TGTGCCAGCTCCCGGCAGGTGAACACTGAAGCTTTCTTT	CASSRQVNTEAFF
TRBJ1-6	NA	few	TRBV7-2	TGTGCCAGCAGCTTGACCGGGAATTCACCCCTCCACTTT	CASSLTGNSPLHF
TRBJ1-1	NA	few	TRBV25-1	TGTGCCAGCAGTCGAGAGAGGGTTGACACTGAAGCTTTCTTT	CASSRERVDTEAFF
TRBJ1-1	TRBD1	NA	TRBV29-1	TGCAGCGTTGGTGGGGACAGGACCCGCCCGGGAGCTTTCTTT	CSVGGDRTRPGAFF
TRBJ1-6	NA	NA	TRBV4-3	TGCGCCAGCAGCAAAGATCCGGGTGGCAGGGGTAATTCACCCCTCCACTTT	CASSKDPGGRGNSPLHF
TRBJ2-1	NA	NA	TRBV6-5	TGTGCCAGCAGTTACCGACCCCAGGGTGCGGGATGGGAGCAGTTCTTC	CASSYRPQGAGWEQFF
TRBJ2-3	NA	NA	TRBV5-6	TGTGCCAGCAGCTTGGAACTAGGCACAGATACGCAGTATTTT	CASSLELGTDTQYF
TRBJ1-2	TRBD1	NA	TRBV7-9	TGTGCCAGCAGCTTCCCCGGGTCGTCAGGGGGACATAACTATGGCTACACCTTC	CASSFPGSSGGHNYGYTF
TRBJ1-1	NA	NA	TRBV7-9	TGTGCCAGCAGCTTAGGACAGATGAACACTGAAGCTTTCTTT	CASSLGQMNTEAFF
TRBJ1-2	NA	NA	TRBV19	TGTGCCAGTAGTATACCATCACCGGGTGCCTATGGCTACACCTTC	CASSIPSPGAYGYTF
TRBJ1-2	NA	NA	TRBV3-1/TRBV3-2	TGTGCCAGCAGCGTCGGGGGGGCTGGGGGCTACACCTTC	CASSVGGAGGYTF
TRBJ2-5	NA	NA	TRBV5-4	TGTGCCAGCAGCTTGGTAGGAGAAGAGACCCAGTACTTC	CASSLVGEETQYF
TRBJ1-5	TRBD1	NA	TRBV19	TGTGCCAGTAGCGACTCGGGACAGGCCACTCAGCCCCAGCATTTT	CASSDSGQATQPQHF
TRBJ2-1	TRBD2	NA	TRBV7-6	TGTGCCAGCAGCTTAGGCGGGGGGACTTACAATGAGCAGTTCTTC	CASSLGGGTYNEQFF
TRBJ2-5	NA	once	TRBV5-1	TGCGCCAGCAGCTTGGGCCCACAGGGGGGGGACCAAGAGACCCAGTACTTC	CASSLGPQGGDQETQYF
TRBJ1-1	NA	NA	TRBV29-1	TGCAGCGCGTTAGTTTCGGGGGGGAACACTGAAGCTTTCTTT	CSALVSGGNTEAFF
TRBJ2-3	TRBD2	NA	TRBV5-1	TGCGCCAGCAGCTTGCTAGCGGGGGTCCCAGATACGCAGTATTTT	CASSLLAGVPDTQYF
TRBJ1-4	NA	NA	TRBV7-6	TGTGCCAGCAGCGCATCGCCAGGATCAGGGAATGAAAAACTGTTTTTT	CASSASPGSGNEKLFF
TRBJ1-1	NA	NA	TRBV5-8	TGTGCCAGCAGCTTGGAGGGACACTCGAACACTGAAGCTTTCTTT	CASSLEGHSNTEAFF
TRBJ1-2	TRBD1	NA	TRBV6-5	TGTGCCAGCAAAACAGGGGGCGCGATTGGATTGGGCTACACCTTC	CASKTGGAIGLGYTF
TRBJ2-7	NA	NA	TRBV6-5	TGTGCCAGCAGTTACGACCTCGGAGGCTACGAGCAGTACTTC	CASSYDLGGYEQYF
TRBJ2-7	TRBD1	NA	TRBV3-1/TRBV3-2	TGTGCCAGCAGCCGACAGGGTTCGGTCGAGCAGTACTTC	CASSRQGSVEQYF
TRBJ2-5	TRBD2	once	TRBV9	TGTGCCAGCAGCGAAGGGAGCGGGAGGGAGACCCAGTACTTC	CASSEGSGRETQYF
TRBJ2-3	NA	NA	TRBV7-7	TGTGCTAGCAGTTCACTACAGGGCCCAGATACGCAGTATTTT	CASSSLQGPDTQYF
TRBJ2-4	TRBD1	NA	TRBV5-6	TGTGCCAGCAGCTCCACGGACAGGACGAACATTCAGTACTTC	CASSSTDRTNIQYF
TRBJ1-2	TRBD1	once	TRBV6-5	TGTGCCAGCGGGACAGGAAGCTATGGCTACACCTTC	CASGTGSYGYTF
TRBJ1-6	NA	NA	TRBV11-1	TGTGCCAGCAGCTCAACCGCGGGAGGCGGTTCACCCCTCCACTTT	CASSSTAGGGSPLHF
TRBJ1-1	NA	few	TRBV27	TGTGCCAGCAGTTTTATAGGGGCAGGGGACACTGAAGCTTTCTTT	CASSFIGAGDTEAFF
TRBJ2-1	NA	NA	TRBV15	TGTGCCACCAGCAGATCCCCTCCAGGCTCGGAGCAGTTCTTC	CATSRSPPGSEQFF
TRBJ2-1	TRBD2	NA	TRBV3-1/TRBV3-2	TGTGCCAGCAGCCAACAGACTAGCGGGGACAATTACAATGAGCAGTTCTTC	CASSQQTSGDNYNEQFF
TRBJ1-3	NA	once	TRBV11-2	TGTGCCAGCAGCTTAGGCGGCACCCGCTCTGGAAACACCATATATTTT	CASSLGGTRSGNTIYF
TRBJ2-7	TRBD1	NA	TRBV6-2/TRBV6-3	TGTGCCAGCAGTCTTACCCGGGACAGCTTTCCCTACGAGCAGTACTTC	CASSLTRDSFPYEQYF
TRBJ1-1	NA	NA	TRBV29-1	TGCAGCGTTTCCGACACTGAAGCTTTCTTT	CSVSDTEAFF
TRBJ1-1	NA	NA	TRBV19	TGTGCCAGTAGAAGAACTTCAGGGGACACTGAAGCTTTCTTT	CASRRTSGDTEAFF
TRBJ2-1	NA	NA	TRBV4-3	TGCGCCAGCAGCCAAGATCAGGGTAGCTTCAATGAGCAGTTCTTC	CASSQDQGSFNEQFF
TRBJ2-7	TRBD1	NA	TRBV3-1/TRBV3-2	TGTGCCAGCAGCCTCGGACAGGGTCCATACGAGCAGTACTTC	CASSLGQGPYEQYF
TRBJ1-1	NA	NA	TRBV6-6	TGTGCCAGCAGTTACGCAGTCGTGGGGGGCACTGAAGCTTTCTTT	CASSYAVVGGTEAFF